The next 16 T cell receptor beta chains were all read from a single sample in a study of blood T cell repertoires in COVID-19. Only in-frame clones appear in the TCRdb table, and some are missing; sequencing was by immunoSEQ multiplex PCR. The sample lists fewer than 250,000 clones, roughly 84% occurring once. The material sequenced was PBMCs or T cells enriched from blood (not recorded which). The receptors were sampled from a woman aged 25 to 39 who had been exposed to COVID-19.

The chain combines TRBV7-9 with TRBJ2-7; tentatively, D is TRBD1 (6 bases). CDR1 is SEHNR, CDR2 FQNEAQ, per germline (reference sequence). This CDR3 contains 13 residues. V dropped 7 bases and J dropped 0 bases, with 10 bases sitting between them. CDR3 region: CASTPQGSYEQYF. The CDR3 nucleotides read TGTGCCAGCACCCCACAGGGCTCCTACGAGCAGTACTTC.

The V and J genes are TRBV7-2 and TRBJ2-1, with 10 bases aligning to TRBD1. Germline values: CDR1 SGHTA, CDR2 FQGNSA. V gave up 5 bases and J gave up 3 bases; unmatched junction bases: 4. The CDR3 length is 15 residues. In DNA form, the CDR3 reads TGTGCCAGCAGCATAGGGACAGGGGACTACAATGAGCAGTTCTTC. Translated, it gives CASSIGTGDYNEQFF.

This chain connects TRBV3-1 (or the pseudogene TRBV3-2) to TRBJ2-1; D is possibly TRBD2 (5 bases). V lost 6 bases and J lost 0, with 18 bases in between. Looked up from germline, CDR1 is LGHDT and CDR2 is YNNKEL (reference sequence). The CDR3 has 17 residues. The chain's CDR3 is CASSPTETRISYNEQFF. The CDR3 DNA follows: TGTGCCAGCAGTCCTACCGAAACTAGGATCTCCTACAATGAGCAGTTCTTC.

V is TRBV5-6 and J is TRBJ2-3; 7 bases are a match to TRBD2. This CDR3 comprises 17 residues. Germline CDR1 SGHDT, CDR2 YYEEEE. The ends lost 1 base at V and 5 bases at J; junction bases unmatched: 13. The CDR3 DNA reads TGTGCCAGCAGCTTGTGGGGTTTGGGGAGGGCTGGAGATACGCAGTATTTT. Translating it yields CASSLWGLGRAGDTQYF.

The sample holds one count of this clone. The chain recombines TRBV5-4 with TRBJ2-3, with 12 bases fitting TRBD2. The CDR3 is made up of 15 amino acids. Germline V gives CDR1 SGHNT, CDR2 YYREEE (reference sequence). J was trimmed by 8 bases and V by 4 bases; bases with no gene match: 8. For the CDR3, the DNA is TGTGCCAGCAGCGGACTAGCGGGGAGTTCGGTTACGCAGTATTTT. Its protein product is CASSGLAGSSVTQYF.

J is TRBJ1-2 and V is TRBV2; D is unclear. The CDR3 sequence is 14 residues long. Germline V gene lookup returns CDR1 SNHLY and CDR2 FYNNEI. V lost 3 bases to trimming and J lost 6 bases, with 14 bases between them. CDR3 sequence: CASSDWGDIDGYTF. The CDR3 region has the DNA TGTGCCAGCAGTGATTGGGGAGACATAGATGGCTACACCTTC. The complete variable domain, with remaining parts taken from reference TRBV2 and TRBJ1-2, reads EPEVTQTPSHQVTQMGQEVILRCVPISNHLYFYWYRQILGQKVEFLVSFYNNEISEKSEIFDDQFSVERPDGSNFTLKIRSTKLEDSAMYFCASSDWGDIDGYTFGSGTRLTVV.

This chain connects TRBV6-2 or TRBV6-3 to TRBJ1-2; unclear D gene. The CDR3 contains 16 residues. Trimming shortened V by 0 bases and J by 7 bases, and 18 bases separated the two germline ends. In germline, CDR1 is MNHEY, CDR2 SVGEGT. CDR3 sequence reads: CASSYSMRDLVRGYTF. As DNA, the CDR3 is TGTGCCAGCAGTTACTCGATGCGGGATTTAGTGCGTGGCTACACCTTC.

This clone is a singleton in its sample. This chain connects TRBV24-1 to TRBJ2-2; 7 bases are a match to TRBD1. This CDR3 has 13 residues. Germline CDR1 and CDR2: KGHDR and SFDVKD. J was trimmed by 6 bases and V by 5 bases; bases with no gene match: 2. The CDR3 region is CATSGTGAGELFF. DNA of the CDR3: TGTGCCACCAGTGGAACAGGGGCCGGGGAGCTGTTTTTT.

The gene calls are TRBV5-1 and TRBJ1-1; D perhaps matches TRBD1 (5 bases). This CDR3 region has 15 residues. Looked up from germline, CDR1 is SGHRS and CDR2 is YFSETQ. V was trimmed by 0 bases and J by 0 bases, leaving 9 bases between them. The CDR3 reads CASSLDAGMNTEAFF. CDR3 nucleotide sequence: TGCGCCAGCAGCTTGGATGCAGGGATGAACACTGAAGCTTTCTTT.

The V gene is TRBV13, the J gene TRBJ2-3; 10 bases align to TRBD2. CDR3 length equals 14 residues. The germline gives CDR1 PRHDT, CDR2 FYEKMQ (reference sequence). V lost 5 bases, J lost 4 bases, and 3 bases stayed unmatched. This CDR3 is CASSALAGPDTQYF. DNA of the CDR3: TGTGCCAGCAGCGCACTAGCGGGGCCAGATACGCAGTATTTT. The full variable domain, its missing parts supplied by reference TRBV13 and TRBJ2-3, is AAGVIQSPRHLIKEKRETATLKCYPIPRHDTVYWYQQGPGQDPQFLISFYEKMQSDKGSIPDRFSAQQFSDYHSELNMSSLELGDSALYFCASSALAGPDTQYFGPGTRLTVL.

This sequence joins TRBV27 and TRBJ2-7; a weak D match, TRBD1 (6 bases). V was trimmed by 5 bases and J by 2 bases, leaving 13 bases between them. CDR1 and CDR2 (germline): MNHEY, SMNVEV (reference sequence). The CDR3 sequence is 14 residues long. The DNA for the CDR3 is TGTGCCAGCAGTCTAGGGGGACCCACCTACGAGCAGTACTTC. Translated, it gives CASSLGGPTYEQYF.

This chain links TRBV11-2 with TRBJ1-3; possible D gene TRBD1, 5 bases. Trimming shortened V by 2 bases and J by 0 bases, and 5 bases separated the two germline ends. The CDR3 spans 14 residues. Germline V gene lookup returns CDR1 SGHAT and CDR2 FQNNGV. As DNA, the CDR3 is TGTGCCAGCAGCTTAACAGGCTCTGGAAACACCATATATTTT. This encodes CASSLTGSGNTIYF.

This clone was picked up a small number of times. The same CDR3 can be traced to other DNA sequences in this sample. This chain connects TRBV9 to TRBJ1-3; D is ambiguous. CDR3 length equals 13 residues. Trimming took 0 bases from V and 4 from J, leaving 5 bases between them. Germline V lookup: CDR1 SGDLS, CDR2 YYNGEE. CDR3 DNA sequence: TGTGCCAGCAGCGTAGGAGGGGGAAACACCATATATTTT. Residues: CASSVGGGNTIYF.

V gene TRBV6-1 combines with J gene TRBJ1-1; the D is unclear. Germline V gives CDR1 MNHNS, CDR2 SASEGT. The CDR3 consists of 13 residues. The V and J ends lost 2 bases and 4 bases respectively, with 8 bases between them. The CDR3 coding sequence is TGTGCCAGCAGTGAAACAGAGCTCACTGAAGCTTTCTTT. Its translation is CASSETELTEAFF.

The chain couples TRBV27 to TRBJ1-4, with 8 bases aligning to TRBD1. CDR1 MNHEY and CDR2 SMNVEV come from the germline V gene (reference sequence). Trimming took 8 bases from V and 6 from J; bases not matched to a gene: 17. This CDR3 contains 17 residues. CDR3 region: CASAPQGATRVYEKLFF. The CDR3 coding sequence is TGTGCCAGCGCCCCGCAGGGGGCTACGAGGGTTTATGAAAAACTGTTTTTT.

V usage is TRBV10-2 and J usage is TRBJ2-5; the match to TRBD1 covers 7 bases. The CDR3 is 14 amino acids. V shed 6 bases, J shed 1 base, and the junction held 5 bases outside the gene matches. The V gene's germline CDR1 is WSHSY and CDR2 SAAADI. CDR3 amino acids: CASSGRGLQETQYF. The CDR3 nucleotides read TGCGCCAGCAGCGGAAGGGGGCTCCAAGAGACCCAGTACTTC.